Following are 3 T cell receptor beta chains from one sample sequenced in a study of T cell changes during pregnancy in multiple sclerosis. Using immunoSEQ multiplex PCR, the repertoire was profiled, and TCRdb retains in-frame clones only, with some absent. This sample carries fewer than 110,000 clones, more than 85% of them seen once, and the ten largest clones take 3% to 3.5%. Sequencing was performed on peripheral blood, taken in the second trimester of pregnancy. These receptors all come from a female donor with multiple sclerosis, enrolled in a pregnancy study.

CDR3 nucleotide sequence: TGTGCCAGCAGCGTCGGTCAGGGATGGGAGCAGTTCTTC. Residues: CASSVGQGWEQFF. V is TRBV9 and J is TRBJ2-1; the D gene is possibly TRBD1 (5 bases). V dropped 2 bases and J dropped 10 bases, with 13 bases sitting between them. CDR1 is SGDLS and CDR2 is YYNGEE in the germline V gene. CDR3 length equals 13 residues.

CDR3 nucleotides: TGTGCAAGTCGCCAGGGACGGGGAGGAGCGGGCAATCAGCCCCAGCATTTT. Translation: CASRQGRGGAGNQPQHF. The genes are TRBV12-2 and TRBJ1-5. TRBV12-2 constitutes a pseudogene. The CDR3 loop spans 17 amino acids.

V usage is TRBV6-6 and J usage is TRBJ2-7; 7 bases match TRBD2. CDR1 and CDR2 (germline): MNHNY, SVGAGI (reference sequence). The V and J ends lost 9 bases and 0 bases, in that order; junction bases with no gene match: 8. CDR3 size: 14 residues. The DNA for the CDR3 is TGTGCCAGTTGGACCGGGACTAACTCCTACGAGCAGTACTTC. Its translation: CASWTGTNSYEQYF.